Shown below are 2 T cell receptor beta chains from a single sample sequenced in a study of identical twins. TCRdb passed the 5' RACE reads through MiXCR, listing each CDR3 protein once. The table lists under 1 million distinct CDR3 sequences, roughly 12% of them singletons, with 1.5% to 2% in the top ten. These same records also appear under a second study, on yellow fever vaccine responses in identical twins.

Sequencing was performed on PBMCs. The receptors shown here come from a woman under 30 in good health.

This clonotype was detected ten times or more. This sequence joins TRBV12-3 or TRBV12-4 and TRBJ1-6; 7 bases align to TRBD1. The CDR3 has 14 residues. The V gene end was trimmed by 5 bases and the J gene end by 4 bases; junction bases not matched to a gene: 2. The CDR3 reads CASSPTGYNSPLHF. CDR3 sequence (DNA): TGTGCCAGCAGTCCGACAGGGTATAATTCACCCCTCCACTTT.

The chain joins TRBV9 to TRBJ1-5, with 8 bases aligning to TRBD1. The V segment lost 2 bases and the J segment 3 bases; nucleotides outside the gene matches: 4. CDR3 length equals 15 residues. Germline values: CDR1 SGDLS, CDR2 YYNGEE. In DNA form, the CDR3 reads TGTGCCAGCAGCGTTGGACAGGGTGCCAATCAGCCCCAGCATTTT. The encoded protein is CASSVGQGANQPQHF.